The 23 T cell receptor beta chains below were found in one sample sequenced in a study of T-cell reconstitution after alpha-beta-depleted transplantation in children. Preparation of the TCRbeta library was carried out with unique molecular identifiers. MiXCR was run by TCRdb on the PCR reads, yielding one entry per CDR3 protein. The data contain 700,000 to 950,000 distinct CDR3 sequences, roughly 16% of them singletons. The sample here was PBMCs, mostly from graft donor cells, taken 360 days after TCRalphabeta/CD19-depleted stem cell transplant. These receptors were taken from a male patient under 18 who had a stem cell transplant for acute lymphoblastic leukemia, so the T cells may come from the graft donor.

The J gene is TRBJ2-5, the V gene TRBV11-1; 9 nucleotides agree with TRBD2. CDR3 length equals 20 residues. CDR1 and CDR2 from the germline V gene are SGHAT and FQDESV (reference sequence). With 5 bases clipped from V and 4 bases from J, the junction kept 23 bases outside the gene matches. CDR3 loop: CASSPWFGISGSHPRETQYF. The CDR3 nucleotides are TGTGCCAGCAGCCCATGGTTCGGCATTAGCGGGAGTCATCCAAGAGAGACCCAGTACTTC. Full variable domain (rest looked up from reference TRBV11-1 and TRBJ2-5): EAEVAQSPRYKITEKSQAVAFWCDPISGHATLYWYRQILGQGPELLVQFQDESVVDDSQLPKDRFSAERLKGVDSTLKIQPAELGDSAMYLCASSPWFGISGSHPRETQYFGPGTRLLVL.

In nucleotides, the CDR3 is TGTGCCAGCAATAGACAGGGCTTCTACGAGCAGTACTTC. It yields the protein CASNRQGFYEQYF. The chain carries TRBV2 and TRBJ2-7; 7 bases fit TRBD1. V lost 7 bases, J lost 3 bases, and 6 bases stayed unmatched. The germline gives CDR1 SNHLY, CDR2 FYNNEI. There are 13 residues in the CDR3.

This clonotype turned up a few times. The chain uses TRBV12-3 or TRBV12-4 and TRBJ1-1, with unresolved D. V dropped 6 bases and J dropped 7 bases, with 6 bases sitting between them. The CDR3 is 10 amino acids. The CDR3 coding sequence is TGTGCCAGCAGGGGCCTTGAAGCTTTCTTT. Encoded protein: CASRGLEAFF.

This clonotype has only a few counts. CDR3 in DNA: TGTGCCAGCAGCCAAGATTTACTAGCGGTATCCGGGGAGCTGTTTTTT. It specifies CASSQDLLAVSGELFF. V usage is TRBV4-2 and J usage is TRBJ2-2; 8 nucleotides line up with TRBD2. Unmatched junction bases numbered 6, after V lost 0 bases and J lost 6 bases. This CDR3 is built from 16 residues. CDR1 is LGHNA and CDR2 is YNFKEQ in the germline V gene.

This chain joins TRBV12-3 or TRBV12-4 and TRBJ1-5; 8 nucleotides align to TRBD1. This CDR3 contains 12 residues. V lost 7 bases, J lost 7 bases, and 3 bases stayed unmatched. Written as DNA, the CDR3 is TGTGCCAGCAAACAGGGGGGCCAGCCCCAGCATTTT. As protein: CASKQGGQPQHF.

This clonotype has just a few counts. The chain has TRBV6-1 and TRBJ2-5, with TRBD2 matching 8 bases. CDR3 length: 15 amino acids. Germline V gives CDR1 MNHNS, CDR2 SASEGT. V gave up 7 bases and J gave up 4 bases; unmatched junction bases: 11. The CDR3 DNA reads TGTGCCAGCACCCCAGCGGGAGTGGCGGGAGAGACCCAGTACTTC. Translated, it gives CASTPAGVAGETQYF.

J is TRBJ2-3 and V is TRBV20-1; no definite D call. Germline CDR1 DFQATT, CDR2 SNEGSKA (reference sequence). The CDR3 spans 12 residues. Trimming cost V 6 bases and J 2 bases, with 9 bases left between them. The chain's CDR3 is CSAQEVTDTQYF. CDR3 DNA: TGCAGTGCCCAAGAAGTCACAGATACGCAGTATTTT.

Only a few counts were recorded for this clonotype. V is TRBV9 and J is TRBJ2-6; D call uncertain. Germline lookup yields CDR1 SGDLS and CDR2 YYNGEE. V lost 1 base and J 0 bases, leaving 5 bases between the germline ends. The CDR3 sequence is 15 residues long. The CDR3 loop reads CASSVLGSGANVLTF. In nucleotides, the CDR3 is TGTGCCAGCAGCGTATTGGGCTCTGGGGCCAACGTCCTGACTTTC.

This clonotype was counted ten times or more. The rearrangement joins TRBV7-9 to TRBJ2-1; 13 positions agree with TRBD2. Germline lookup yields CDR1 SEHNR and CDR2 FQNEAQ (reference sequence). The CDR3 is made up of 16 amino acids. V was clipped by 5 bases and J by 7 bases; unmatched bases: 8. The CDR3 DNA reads TGTGCCAGCAGCCCCTGGACTAGCGGGAGTGAGAATGAGCAGTTCTTC. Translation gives CASSPWTSGSENEQFF.

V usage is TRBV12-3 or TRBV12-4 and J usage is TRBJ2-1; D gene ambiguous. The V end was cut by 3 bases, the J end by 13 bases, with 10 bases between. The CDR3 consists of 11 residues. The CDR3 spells CASSFGQRQFF. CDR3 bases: TGTGCCAGCAGTTTTGGTCAGCGCCAGTTCTTC.

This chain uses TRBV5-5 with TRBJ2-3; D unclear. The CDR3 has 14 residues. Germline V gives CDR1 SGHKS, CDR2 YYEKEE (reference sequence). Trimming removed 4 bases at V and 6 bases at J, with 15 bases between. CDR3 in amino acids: CASSPFLGGDTQYF. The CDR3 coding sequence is TGTGCCAGCAGCCCTTTTCTGGGCGGCGATACGCAGTATTTT.

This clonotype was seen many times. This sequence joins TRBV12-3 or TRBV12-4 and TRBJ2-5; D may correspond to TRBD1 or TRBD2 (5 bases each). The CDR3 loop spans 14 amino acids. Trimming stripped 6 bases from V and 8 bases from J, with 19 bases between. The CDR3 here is CASSRGAIPRTQYF. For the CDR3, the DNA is TGTGCCAGCAGCCGAGGGGCAATCCCGAGAACCCAGTACTTC.

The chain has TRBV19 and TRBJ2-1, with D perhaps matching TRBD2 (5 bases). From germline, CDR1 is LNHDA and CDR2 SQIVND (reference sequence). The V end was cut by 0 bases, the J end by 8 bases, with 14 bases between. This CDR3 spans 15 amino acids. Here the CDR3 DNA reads TGTGCCAGTAGTATAGATGGAAGGTTGGAGGATGAGCAGTTCTTC. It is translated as CASSIDGRLEDEQFF.

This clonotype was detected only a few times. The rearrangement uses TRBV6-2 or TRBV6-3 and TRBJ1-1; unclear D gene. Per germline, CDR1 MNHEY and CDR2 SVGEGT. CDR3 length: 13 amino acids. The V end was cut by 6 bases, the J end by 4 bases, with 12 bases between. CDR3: CASSRREATEAFF. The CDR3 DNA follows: TGTGCCAGCAGCCGCCGGGAGGCCACTGAAGCTTTCTTT.

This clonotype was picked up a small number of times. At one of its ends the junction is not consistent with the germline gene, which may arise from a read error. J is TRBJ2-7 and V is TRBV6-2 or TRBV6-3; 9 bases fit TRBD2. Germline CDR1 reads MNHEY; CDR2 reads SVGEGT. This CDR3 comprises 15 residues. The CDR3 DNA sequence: TGTGCCAGCAGCCCGGGGCCCCTCCCATGGCTAGCGGGAACCTTC. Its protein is CASSPGPLPWLAGTF.

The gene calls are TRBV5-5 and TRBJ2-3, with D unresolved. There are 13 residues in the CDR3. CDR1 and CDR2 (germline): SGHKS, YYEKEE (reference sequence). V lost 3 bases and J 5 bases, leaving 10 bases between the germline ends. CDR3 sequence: CASSSDLGDTQYF. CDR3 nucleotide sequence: TGTGCCAGCAGCTCGGACCTAGGAGATACGCAGTATTTT. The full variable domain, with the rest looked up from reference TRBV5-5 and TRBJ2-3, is DAGVTQSPTHLIKTRGQQVTLRCSPISGHKSVSWYQQVLGQGPQFIFQYYEKEERGRGNFPDRFSARQFPNYSSELNVNALLLGDSALYLCASSSDLGDTQYFGPGTRLTVL.

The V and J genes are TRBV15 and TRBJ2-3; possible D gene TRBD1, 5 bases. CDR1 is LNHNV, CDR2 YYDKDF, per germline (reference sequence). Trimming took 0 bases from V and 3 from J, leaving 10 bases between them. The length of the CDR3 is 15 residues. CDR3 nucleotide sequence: TGTGCCACCAGCAGAGATAAAGGGGTGACAGATACGCAGTATTTT. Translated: CATSRDKGVTDTQYF.

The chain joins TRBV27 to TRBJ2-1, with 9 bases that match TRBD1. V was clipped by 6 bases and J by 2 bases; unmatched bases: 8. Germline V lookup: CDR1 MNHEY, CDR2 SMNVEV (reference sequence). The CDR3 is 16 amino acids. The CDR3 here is CASSSIGTGTYNEQFF. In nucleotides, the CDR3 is TGTGCCAGCAGCTCAATCGGGACAGGGACCTACAATGAGCAGTTCTTC.

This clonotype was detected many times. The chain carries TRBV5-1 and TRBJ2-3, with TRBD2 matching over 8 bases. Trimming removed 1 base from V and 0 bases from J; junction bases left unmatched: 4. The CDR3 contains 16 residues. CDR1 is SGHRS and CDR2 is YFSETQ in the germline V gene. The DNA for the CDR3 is TGCGCCAGCAGCTTGCGTAGCGGGACTAGCACAGATACGCAGTATTTT. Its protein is CASSLRSGTSTDTQYF.

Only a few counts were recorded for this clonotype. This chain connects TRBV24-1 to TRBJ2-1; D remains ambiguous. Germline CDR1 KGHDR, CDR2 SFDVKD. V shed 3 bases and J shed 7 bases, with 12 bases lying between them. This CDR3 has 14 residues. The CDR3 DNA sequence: TGTGCCACCAGTGATCCGGCCTTTAAGAATGAGCAGTTCTTC. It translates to CATSDPAFKNEQFF.

CDR3 residues: CASREGEGPSTDTQYF. As DNA, the CDR3 is TGCGCCAGCAGGGAGGGGGAAGGGCCGAGCACAGATACGCAGTATTTT. V gene TRBV5-1 combines with J gene TRBJ2-3; D possibly uses TRBD1 or TRBD2 (6 bases each). V was clipped by 5 bases and J by 0 bases, with 16 bases between them. The length of the CDR3 is 16 residues. Germline V lookup: CDR1 SGHRS, CDR2 YFSETQ.

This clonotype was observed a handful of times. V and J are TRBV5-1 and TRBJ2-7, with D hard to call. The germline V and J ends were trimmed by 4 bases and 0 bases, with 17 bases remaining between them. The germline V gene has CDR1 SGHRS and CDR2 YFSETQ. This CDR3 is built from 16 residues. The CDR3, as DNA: TGCGCCAGCAGCCCCATTAAAAGGCTCCACTCCTACGAGCAGTACTTC. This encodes CASSPIKRLHSYEQYF.

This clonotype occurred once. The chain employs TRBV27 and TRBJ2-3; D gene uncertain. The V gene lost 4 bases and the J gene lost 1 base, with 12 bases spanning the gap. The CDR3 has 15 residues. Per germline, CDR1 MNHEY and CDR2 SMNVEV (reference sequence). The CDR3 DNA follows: TGTGCCAGCAGTTCCACCGCCGGGCGCACAGATACGCAGTATTTT. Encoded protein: CASSSTAGRTDTQYF.